A selection of T cell receptor beta chains follows, all from one sample in a study of regulatory T cells in long-lasting Graves disease. TCRdb re-called the multiplex PCR reads through MiXCR, storing one row per CDR3 protein. The table shows roughly 520,000 distinct CDR3 sequences, with 9.5% to 15% occurring only once. The data were also submitted as part of a second study, on T cells in Graves' hyperthyroidism and ophthalmopathy.

The sample here was peripheral blood mononuclear cells (PBMCs), taken at new diagnosis, from a patient treated with antithyroid drugs. Every receptor here comes from a young woman with Graves disease. The CDR3 runs from the conserved cysteine through the conserved F or W. Fields, in order: J gene, D gene, V gene, clone size, CDR3 DNA, CDR3 protein. The D gene is left open where the match is weak. Clone size appears in some rows only: once, few, many, or a class for an expanded clone.

TRBJ2-1 NA TRBV7-9 few TGTGCCAGCAGCTTAACTCCTAGGGGGTCCTACAATGAGCAGTTCTTC CASSLTPRGSYNEQFF
TRBJ1-6 NA TRBV3-1 many TGTGCCAGCAGCCAAGACGCGCAGGGGAGTTCACCCCTCCACTTT CASSQDAQGSSPLHF
TRBJ2-5 NA TRBV7-8 many TGTGCCAGCAGCTTAGGACCTCCGGGAGAAATACAAGAGACCCAGTACTTC CASSLGPPGEIQETQYF
TRBJ2-1 TRBD2 TRBV5-1 NA TGTGCCAGCAGCGTAGAGGGACTAGCGGGAAGGTACAATGAGCAGTTCTTC CASSVEGLAGRYNEQFF
TRBJ2-1 TRBD2 TRBV11-2 NA TGTGCCAGCAGCTTAGGTCGTCTAGCGGGAGTTGATGAGCAGTTCTTC CASSLGRLAGVDEQFF
TRBJ1-1 NA TRBV19 NA TGTGCCAGTACTTCCTACTCTGAAGCTTTCTTT CASTSYSEAFF
TRBJ2-2 NA TRBV12-3/TRBV12-4 NA TGTGCCAGCAGGAGCGGCACCGGGGAGCTGTTTTTT CASRSGTGELFF
TRBJ2-7 NA TRBV5-4 few TGTGCCAGCAGCTTGGTGGGACCCCCGGGCTCCTACGAGCAGTACTTC CASSLVGPPGSYEQYF
TRBJ2-7 TRBD2 TRBV27 many TGTGCCAGCAGTTCCCGCGGGGGGTACTACGAGCAGTACTTC CASSSRGGYYEQYF
TRBJ2-5 TRBD1 TRBV19 many TGTGCCAGTAGTTCCGACAGGGAAGAGACCCAGTACTTC CASSSDREETQYF
TRBJ2-7 TRBD1 TRBV18 few TGTGCCAGCTCATCAGGGACAGGGGGCTGGTACGAGCAGTACTTC CASSSGTGGWYEQYF
TRBJ1-1 TRBD1 TRBV5-6 many TGTGCCAGCAGGGGGACAGGCCTGGGATTTTTGAACACTGAAGCTTTCTTT CASRGTGLGFLNTEAFF
TRBJ2-2 NA TRBV3-1 many TGCGCCAGCAGCCAAGTGTTGAACACCGGGGAGCTGTTTTTT CASSQVLNTGELFF
TRBJ2-3 NA TRBV19 NA TGTGCCAGTGCTATGGGACTGATTGGCACAGATACGCAGTATTTT CASAMGLIGTDTQYF
TRBJ1-1 NA TRBV30 many TGTGCCCTCCGGGGGGGACCTACTGAAGCTTTCTTT CALRGGPTEAFF
TRBJ2-1 NA TRBV20-1 many TGCAGTGCTAGATGGAGTATCAATGAGCAGTTCTTC CSARWSINEQFF
TRBJ2-7 NA TRBV2 many TGTGCCAGCAGTGAAGAAGGGCTAGTATACGAGCAGTACTTC CASSEEGLVYEQYF
TRBJ1-4 NA TRBV28 NA TGTGCCAGCAGTCCCCTCACCTACAGCCTCGATGAAAAACTGTTTTTT CASSPLTYSLDEKLFF
TRBJ2-7 NA TRBV2 many TGTGCCAGCAGACAGGGCTACGAGCAGTACTTC CASRQGYEQYF
TRBJ1-2 NA TRBV28 many TGTGCCAGCAGTCTTCCTCGGGTCGCCAGGGACTCCTATGGCTACACCTTC CASSLPRVARDSYGYTF
TRBJ1-3 NA TRBV6-2/TRBV6-3 NA TGTGCCAGCATTGACACCATCGGAACCATATATTTT CASIDTIGTIYF
TRBJ2-1 TRBD2 TRBV7-2 NA TGTGCCAGCAGCTTAGTAGCGGGCGCGGGTAACAATGAGCAGTTCTTC CASSLVAGAGNNEQFF
TRBJ1-5 TRBD1 TRBV30 NA TGTGCCTGGAGCCCGGGACAGAATCAGCCCCAGCATTTT CAWSPGQNQPQHF
TRBJ2-3 NA TRBV6-2/TRBV6-3 many TGTGCCAGCAGTTACTATCTGAGCACAGATACGCAGTATTTT CASSYYLSTDTQYF
TRBJ1-1 TRBD1 TRBV4-3 many TGCGCCAGCAGCTCGTCGGGACAGGGGCTTTACACTGAAGCTTTCTTT CASSSSGQGLYTEAFF